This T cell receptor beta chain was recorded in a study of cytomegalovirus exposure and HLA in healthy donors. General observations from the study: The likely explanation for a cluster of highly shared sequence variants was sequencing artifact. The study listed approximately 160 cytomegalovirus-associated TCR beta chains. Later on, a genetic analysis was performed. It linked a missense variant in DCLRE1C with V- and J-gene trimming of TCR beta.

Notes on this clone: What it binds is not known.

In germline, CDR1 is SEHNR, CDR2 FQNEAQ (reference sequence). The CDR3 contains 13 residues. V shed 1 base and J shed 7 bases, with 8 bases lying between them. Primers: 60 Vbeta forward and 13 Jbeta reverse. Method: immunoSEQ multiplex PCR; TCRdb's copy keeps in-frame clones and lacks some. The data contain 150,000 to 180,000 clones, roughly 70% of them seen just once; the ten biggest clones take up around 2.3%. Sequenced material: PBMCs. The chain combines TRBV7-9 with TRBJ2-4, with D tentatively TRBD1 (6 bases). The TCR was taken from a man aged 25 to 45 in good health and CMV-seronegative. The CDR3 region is CASSLGQGNIQYF. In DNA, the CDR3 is TGTGCCAGCAGCTTAGGTCAGGGGAACATTCAGTACTTC.